The next 14 T cell receptor beta chains were all read from a single sample in a study of blood T cell repertoires in COVID-19. Generated by immunoSEQ multiplex PCR, the TCRdb table keeps only in-frame clones and is missing some. The table includes approximately 240,000 clones, 65% to 85% detected once. The sequencing sample was made of peripheral blood. All receptors derive from a woman aged 25 to 45 who had recovered from COVID-19.

The count of this clone is one. The chain carries TRBV5-4 and TRBJ2-7, with D possibly being TRBD1 (6 bases). V lost 4 bases and J lost 3, with 11 bases in between. The CDR3 is 13 residues long. The germline gives CDR1 SGHNT, CDR2 YYREEE (reference sequence). CDR3 in DNA: TGTGCCAGCAGCCCGGACAGTATCTACGAGCAGTACTTC. It translates to CASSPDSIYEQYF.

This clone was recorded at least ten times. The same CDR3 is also encoded by other DNA sequences in this sample. This chain connects TRBV2 to TRBJ2-7, with no clear D. The length of the CDR3 is 13 residues. The V and J ends lost 0 bases and 6 bases respectively, with 9 bases between them. Germline CDR1 and CDR2: SNHLY and FYNNEI. CDR3 protein: CASSEAGLPEQYF. CDR3 coding DNA: TGTGCCAGCAGTGAAGCTGGGCTACCCGAGCAGTACTTC. Supplemented by reference TRBV2 and TRBJ2-7, the full variable domain reads EPEVTQTPSHQVTQMGQEVILRCVPISNHLYFYWYRQILGQKVEFLVSFYNNEISEKSEIFDDQFSVERPDGSNFTLKIRSTKLEDSAMYFCASSEAGLPEQYFGPGTRLTVT.

The V call is TRBV21-1, the J call TRBJ1-4; TRBD1 reflects the table's D call only, with no check against the DNA. TRBV21-1 is a listed pseudogene. This CDR3 comprises 14 residues. CDR3 sequence (DNA): TGTGCCAGCAGCTCCCAGGGCGGTAATGAAAAACTGTTTTTT. Encoded protein: CASSSQGGNEKLFF.

The V call is TRBV10-2, the J call TRBJ1-5, with D uncertain. Germline assignment: CDR1 WSHSY and CDR2 SAAADI. The CDR3 is 13 amino acids. V was trimmed by 7 bases and J by 2 bases, leaving 9 bases between them. CDR3 coding DNA: TGCGCCAGCATGGGGAGCGGCAATCAGCCCCAGCATTTT. It specifies CASMGSGNQPQHF.

This chain links TRBV4-2 with TRBJ1-6, with 8 bases identical to TRBD1. With V trimmed by 4 bases and J by 7 bases, 9 bases remained unmatched. CDR3 length: 16 residues. Germline CDR1 and CDR2: LGHNA and YNFKEQ. Here the CDR3 reads CASSLGTSGGNSPLHF. CDR3 in DNA: TGTGCCAGCAGCCTAGGAACGTCAGGGGGCAATTCACCCCTCCACTTT.

This chain links TRBV27 with TRBJ2-1; D remains ambiguous. Deletions cut 5 bases from V and 8 bases from J, with 10 bases between. CDR1 is MNHEY and CDR2 is SMNVEV in the germline V gene (reference sequence). The CDR3 runs 12 residues. The CDR3 loop reads CASSDPLDEQFF. CDR3 bases: TGTGCCAGCAGTGACCCGCTAGATGAGCAGTTCTTC.

The chain recombines TRBV7-9 with TRBJ1-5; 9 bases match TRBD1. The V segment lost 4 bases and the J segment 5 bases; nucleotides outside the gene matches: 3. CDR1 and CDR2 from the germline V gene are SEHNR and FQNEAQ (reference sequence). This CDR3 has 14 residues. CDR3 DNA: TGTGCCAGCAGCTCCAACAGGGGGCATCAGCCCCAGCATTTT. This sequence encodes CASSSNRGHQPQHF.

V gene TRBV12-5 combines with J gene TRBJ1-4; D is unclear. The germline V and J ends were trimmed by 0 bases and 0 bases, with 8 bases remaining between them. CDR3 size: 16 residues. Per germline, CDR1 LGHNT and CDR2 FRNRAP. The CDR3: CASGLVHGTTNEKLFF. CDR3 nucleotide sequence: TGTGCTAGTGGTTTGGTACACGGGACAACTAATGAAAAACTGTTTTTT.

The V gene is TRBV5-1, the J gene TRBJ2-3; 8 bases map to TRBD2. The CDR3 covers 15 residues. The germline CDR1 and CDR2 sequences are SGHRS and YFSETQ. V trimming: 7 bases; J trimming: 3 bases; junction bases outside the gene matches: 10. The CDR3 reads CASRPIGRDTDTQYF. CDR3 sequence (DNA): TGCGCCAGCCGCCCGATCGGGAGGGATACAGATACGCAGTATTTT.

This clone was observed once. The chain has TRBV10-3 and TRBJ1-1; 9 bases map to TRBD1. The CDR3 is 14 residues long. The V segment lost 10 bases and the J segment 12 bases; nucleotides outside the gene matches: 18. Germline V lookup: CDR1 ENHRY, CDR2 SYGVKD. CDR3 DNA: TGTGCCACAAGGGCCCTTCAACCGGGACAGGGTACTTTCTTT. It codes for CATRALQPGQGTFF.

The DNA for the CDR3 is TGTGCCAGCAGTGAAGAAGAGGGCTCCGAAGGTGATGGCTACACCTTC. It yields the protein CASSEEEGSEGDGYTF. This chain links TRBV2 with TRBJ1-2; D ambiguous. The CDR3 runs to 16 residues. Germline loops: CDR1 SNHLY, CDR2 FYNNEI. V was pared by 1 base and J by 6 bases, with 18 bases between.

The chain joins TRBV19 to TRBJ2-1, with 7 bases aligning to TRBD2. CDR1 LNHDA and CDR2 SQIVND come from the germline V gene (reference sequence). CDR3 length equals 12 residues. With 4 bases clipped from V and 15 bases from J, the junction kept 9 bases outside the gene matches. Here the CDR3 DNA reads TGTGCCAGTAGTACGCTCAAGGGCGGGAGGTTCTTC. It is translated as CASSTLKGGRFF.

The chain combines TRBV12-3 or TRBV12-4 with TRBJ2-5; D call uncertain. Trimming removed 3 bases at V and 1 base at J, with 6 bases between. The CDR3 has 13 amino acids. The CDR3 DNA sequence: TGTGCCAGCAGTTTTATTTCCCAAGAGACCCAGTACTTC. Translated, it gives CASSFISQETQYF.

The chain uses TRBV4-1 and TRBJ2-7, with a weak D call TRBD2 (5 bases). The CDR3 length is 15 residues. Trimming shortened V by 4 bases and J by 2 bases, and 15 bases separated the two germline ends. Germline CDR1 is MGHRA and CDR2 is YSYEKL. The CDR3, as DNA: TGCGCCAGCAGCCCGGTGGGAGCGGTTCCCTACGAGCAGTACTTC. Translating gives CASSPVGAVPYEQYF.